This TCR beta chain was identified in a study of cytomegalovirus exposure and HLA in healthy donors. General study findings and limits: Prior analysis indicated that the majority of TCR beta V segments exhibited productivity approximately 90% or approximately 30% of the time. Several of the most significant clusters were apparently associated with common viral pathogens in a later analysis. Some TCR beta chains (around 160 of them) were listed as cytomegalovirus-associated.

Trimming took off 0 bases at V and 3 bases at J, with 21 bases between the two ends. The germline V gene encodes CDR1 GTSNPN and CDR2 SVGIG (reference sequence). This CDR3 spans 17 amino acids. There were likely unrecorded immune exposures, though donors were nominally healthy when sampled. This clone occurred once. The antigen is not known. The PCR contained 60 Vbeta and 13 Jbeta primers. Profiled with immunoSEQ multiplex PCR; TCRdb holds only in-frame clones, not every one. This table holds some 170,000 clones, approximately 80% found once. This chain joins TRBV30 and TRBJ2-7; no clear D. This clonotype was obtained from a man aged 25-45 years in good health and CMV-seronegative. Input material: PBMCs. This chain's CDR3 is CAWSVPSVVITGYEQYF. The DNA of the CDR3 is TGTGCCTGGAGTGTACCCTCCGTAGTTATAACTGGCTACGAGCAGTACTTC.